This TCR beta chain comes out of a study of T cell repertoires in cytomegalovirus infection. Study-level information: Recently identified HLA-C-restricted CMV epitopes were used, and well-studied HLA-B-restricted CMV epitopes were used as well. Public signatures in TCR beta pointed to CMV infection and matching HLA type.

This clonotype has just a few counts. Its antigen is undetermined. Overall study results and limits: HLA-C-restricted CMV-specific TCR beta clonotypes prevailed in the ex vivo response. Carriers of CMV plus the relevant HLA were identified by cumulative public TCR beta family frequency.

One entry per CDR3 protein, called by TCRdb with MiXCR from the reads. The sample lists about a million distinct CDR3 sequences; about 33% were seen once. The source material was cultured CD8+ T cells from PBMCs, sampled from culture after CMV antigen stimulation. The receptor's source is a human donor in good health (CMV status not recorded). Some clones in this sample may be carry-over from other donors' samples.

CDR3 in amino acids: CASSEFLGGSNQPQHF. CDR3 sequence (DNA): TGTGCCAGCAGTGAGTTTTTGGGGGGGAGCAATCAGCCCCAGCATTTT. The chain combines TRBV12-3 or TRBV12-4 with TRBJ1-5, with D possibly being TRBD1 (5 bases). Trimming cost V 5 bases and J 1 base, with 15 bases left between them. The CDR3 runs 16 residues.